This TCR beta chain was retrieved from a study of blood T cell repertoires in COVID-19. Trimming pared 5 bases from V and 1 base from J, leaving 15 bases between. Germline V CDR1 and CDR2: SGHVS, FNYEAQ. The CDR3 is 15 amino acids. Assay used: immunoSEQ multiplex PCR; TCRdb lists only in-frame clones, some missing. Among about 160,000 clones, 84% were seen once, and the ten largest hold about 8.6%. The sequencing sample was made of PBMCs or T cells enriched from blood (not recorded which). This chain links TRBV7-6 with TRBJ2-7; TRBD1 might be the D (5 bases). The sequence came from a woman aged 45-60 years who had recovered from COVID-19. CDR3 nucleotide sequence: TGTGCCAGCAGCCTCTCACAGGCAGGTTCCTACGAGCAGTACTTC. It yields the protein CASSLSQAGSYEQYF.